The clone carrying this T cell receptor (beta chain) was recorded once. Per the germline V gene, CDR1 is LNHDA and CDR2 is SQIVND (reference sequence). Trimming took 4 bases from V and 5 from J; bases not matched to a gene: 13. This CDR3 spans 18 amino acids. This specimen belongs to a study of blood T cell repertoires in COVID-19. On the study more broadly: Acute and convalescent COVID-19 samples came from the United States, Italy and Spain. Sources were T cells, B-cell-depleted T cells, or PBMCs; the material itself was cDNA or gDNA.

Authors' methods: Counts of nucleated cells, estimated from reference gene primer amplification, were obtained. The assay was immunoSEQ multiplex PCR, and TCRdb's table has in-frame clones only and misses some. V and J calls and clone size are those listed in that table; D and trimming were worked out from the DNA. Here the sample spans a few hundred thousand clones, about 83% being singletons. V is TRBV19 and J is TRBJ2-7; 14 bases fit TRBD2. The sequencing sample was made of peripheral blood. The clonotype was recovered from a man aged 25-45 years who had recovered from COVID-19. In DNA, the CDR3 is TGTGCCAGTAGTACTGGACTAGCGGGGGGTTCCTTTCGGGACGAGCAGTACTTC. Translated, it gives CASSTGLAGGSFRDEQYF. Full variable domain (outside the CDR3, taken from reference TRBV19 and TRBJ2-7): DGGITQSPKYLFRKEGQNVTLSCEQNLNHDAMYWYRQDPGQGLRLIYYSQIVNDFQKGDIAEGYSVSREKKESFPLTVTSAQKNPTAFYLCASSTGLAGGSFRDEQYFGPGTRLTVT.